Each of the 8 T cell receptor beta chains below was sequenced from the same sample in a study of shared clonotypes between healthy human individuals (TCRdb year 2020). Receptor amplification or capture employed the immunoSEQ multiplex PCR assay. TCRdb mirrors the immuneACCESS table, restricted to in-frame sequences. Some clones are absent from its copies; in checked studies, under half trace to an unresolved V gene, and the reason for the others is unknown. Recorded for this sample are some 490,000 clones; around four fifths of them occurred a single time. About 12% of the sample is held by the ten biggest clonotypes. The sample taken for sequencing was PBMCs. The receptor source for this set is a woman in her forties in good health. Some clones in this sample may be carry-over from other donors' samples.

This clone has more than one count but fewer than ten. Within the sample, other DNA sequences also encode this same CDR3. V and J are TRBV30 and TRBJ1-5; D possibly corresponds to TRBD1 (5 bases). The CDR3 covers 13 residues. Germline V lookup: CDR1 GTSNPN, CDR2 SVGIG (reference sequence). Trimming removed 0 bases at V and 7 bases at J, with 10 bases between. The DNA for the CDR3 is TGTGCCTGGAGTGTACGCGGGGACCAGCCCCAGCATTTT. Its translation: CAWSVRGDQPQHF.

The chain has TRBV5-1 and TRBJ1-1, with D possibly TRBD1 on 5 matching bases. Germline-derived CDR1 and CDR2 are SGHRS and YFSETQ. V lost 0 bases, J lost 1 base, and 7 bases lay in between. The CDR3 has 14 residues. CDR3 in DNA: TGCGCCAGCAGCTTGGGGGGACGGAACACTGAAGCTTTCTTT. Translating it yields CASSLGGRNTEAFF.

The genes are TRBV5-4 and TRBJ1-2, with D possibly TRBD1 on 5 matching bases. The V gene lost 4 bases and the J gene lost 0 bases, with 7 bases spanning the gap. Looked up from germline, CDR1 is SGHNT and CDR2 is YYREEE (reference sequence). The CDR3 totals 13 residues. CDR3 protein: CASSETANYGYTF. CDR3 in DNA: TGTGCCAGCAGCGAGACAGCTAACTATGGCTACACCTTC.

The chain links TRBV29-1 to TRBJ2-5; perhaps TRBD1 as D (6 bases). The CDR3 contains 12 residues. Per the germline V gene, CDR1 is SQVTM and CDR2 is ANQGSEA. The germline V and J ends were trimmed by 4 bases and 5 bases, with 11 bases remaining between them. The CDR3 spells CSVVFRGETQYF. The CDR3 DNA is TGCAGCGTTGTGTTCAGGGGTGAGACCCAGTACTTC.

The table lists this clone with a count of one. The chain is built from TRBV19 and TRBJ2-1; no definite D call. In germline, CDR1 is LNHDA, CDR2 SQIVND (reference sequence). The V and J ends lost 0 bases and 6 bases respectively, with 9 bases between them. The CDR3 contains 14 residues. CDR3 coding DNA: TGTGCCAGTAGTATAGACGATACTGGCAATGAGCAGTTCTTC. This sequence encodes CASSIDDTGNEQFF.

The chain links TRBV11-2 to TRBJ1-1; D is perhaps TRBD1 (5 bases). The CDR3 runs 11 residues. The germline CDR1 and CDR2 sequences are SGHAT and FQNNGV. V was shortened by 5 bases and J by 8 bases, with 9 bases between the two germline ends. The CDR3 DNA follows: TGTGCCAGCAGCATAGCAGGGGAAGCTTTCTTT. Its translation is CASSIAGEAFF.

The chain combines TRBV28 with TRBJ2-3; 12 bases match TRBD2. Trimming removed 6 bases from V and 5 bases from J; junction bases left unmatched: 9. The CDR3 has 16 residues. Looked up from germline, CDR1 is MDHEN and CDR2 is SYDVKM. CDR3 bases: TGTGCCAGCAGCACGCAGCTAGCGGGAGGGGGAGATACGCAGTATTTT. It yields the protein CASSTQLAGGGDTQYF.

V usage is TRBV5-5 and J usage is TRBJ1-1; 11 bases align to TRBD1. CDR1 and CDR2 from the germline V gene are SGHKS and YYEKEE (reference sequence). The ends lost 2 bases at V and 4 bases at J; junction bases unmatched: 4. This CDR3 is built from 15 residues. In DNA form, the CDR3 reads TGTGCCAGCAGCTTTCCGGGACAGGGGGTCACTGAAGCTTTCTTT. Amino acid sequence: CASSFPGQGVTEAFF.